These 11 T cell receptor beta chains were all obtained from the same sample, sequenced in a study of blood T cell repertoires in COVID-19. Method: immunoSEQ multiplex PCR; TCRdb's copy keeps in-frame clones and lacks some. The sample lists about 380,000 clones, 85% seen once, with approximately 3.6% in the top ten. The sequencing sample was made of peripheral blood. The receptors derive from a woman aged 18-29 years with acute or convalescent COVID-19.

The J gene is TRBJ1-1, the V gene TRBV7-3; 9 bases map to TRBD1. The CDR3 sequence is 15 residues long. Looked up from germline, CDR1 is SGHTA and CDR2 is FQGTGA. J lost 5 bases, V lost 1 base, and 5 bases had no gene match. DNA for the CDR3: TGTGCCAGCAGCTTAATCGGGACAGGGAAGACTGAAGCTTTCTTT. Residues: CASSLIGTGKTEAFF.

CDR3 amino acids: CASSQAIERGERGQTNYGYTF. In DNA form, the CDR3 reads TGTGCCAGCAGCCAAGCTATCGAGAGGGGGGAACGGGGACAGACTAACTATGGCTACACCTTC. V gene TRBV3-1 (or the pseudogene TRBV3-2) combines with J gene TRBJ1-2; 7 nucleotides agree with TRBD1. V shed 1 base and J 0 bases; nucleotides not matched to a gene: 20. Looked up from germline, CDR1 is LGHDT and CDR2 is YNNKEL (reference sequence). The CDR3 runs to 21 residues.

The chain has TRBV5-1 and TRBJ1-2; 8 positions agree with TRBD1. CDR1 and CDR2 (germline): SGHRS, YFSETQ. CDR3 length equals 15 residues. The V and J ends lost 4 bases and 1 base, in that order; junction bases with no gene match: 6. CDR3 region: CASSIDRGDNYGYTF. The DNA of the CDR3 is TGCGCCAGCAGCATAGACAGGGGAGATAACTATGGCTACACCTTC.

The chain carries TRBV15 and TRBJ1-5, with TRBD1 identical over 7 bases. The trim removed 3 bases at V and 3 bases at J, leaving 5 bases unmatched. Germline V lookup: CDR1 LNHNV, CDR2 YYDKDF (reference sequence). This CDR3 has 15 residues. In DNA, the CDR3 is TGTGCCACCAGCAGCGAGACAGGGTCCAATCAGCCCCAGCATTTT. Translating gives CATSSETGSNQPQHF.

The chain joins TRBV14 to TRBJ1-2, with a tentative D call TRBD1 (5 bases). The CDR3 is 15 amino acids. The V gene lost 0 bases and the J gene lost 3 bases, with 11 bases spanning the gap. The germline V gene encodes CDR1 SGHDN and CDR2 FVKESK. CDR3 loop: CASSQDHRQDYGYTF. Written as DNA, the CDR3 is TGTGCCAGCAGCCAAGATCACAGGCAGGACTATGGCTACACCTTC.

This chain uses TRBV24-1 with TRBJ1-1, with 7 bases matching TRBD1. Germline assignment: CDR1 KGHDR and CDR2 SFDVKD. V lost 6 bases, J lost 1 base, and 4 bases stayed unmatched. The CDR3 totals 14 residues. The CDR3 spells CATSQGQKNTEAFF. The CDR3 DNA reads TGTGCCACCAGTCAGGGACAGAAGAACACTGAAGCTTTCTTT.

V usage is TRBV4-1 and J usage is TRBJ2-7, with 11 bases lining up with TRBD2. Germline loops: CDR1 MGHRA, CDR2 YSYEKL. This CDR3 is built from 15 residues. V dropped 2 bases and J dropped 3; count of bases not matched to a gene: 3. CDR3 DNA: TGCGCCAGCAGCCAAACTACTAGCGGGAGCTACGAGCAGTACTTC. It yields the protein CASSQTTSGSYEQYF.

This clone was counted once. This rearrangement joins TRBV28 to TRBJ2-1; D not certain. With 6 bases removed from V and 2 bases from J, the gap between germline ends came to 23 bases. CDR3 length: 18 amino acids. Germline loops: CDR1 MDHEN, CDR2 SYDVKM. CDR3 region: CASRPSIGRNPAYNEQFF. CDR3 in DNA: TGTGCCAGCAGACCTTCGATCGGCAGGAACCCCGCCTACAATGAGCAGTTCTTC.

This chain uses TRBV5-1 with TRBJ1-4, with TRBD1 as a possible D gene (5 bases). V was clipped by 0 bases and J by 4 bases, with 10 bases between them. CDR1 and CDR2 (germline): SGHRS, YFSETQ. This CDR3 contains 15 residues. CDR3 amino acids: CASSLDGGDNEKLFF. Here the CDR3 DNA reads TGCGCCAGCAGCTTGGACGGGGGGGATAATGAAAAACTGTTTTTT.

The gene calls are TRBV27 and TRBJ2-1; the D gene is possibly TRBD1 (5 bases). V lost 6 bases and J 8 bases, leaving 14 bases between the germline ends. The germline gives CDR1 MNHEY, CDR2 SMNVEV (reference sequence). This CDR3 is 13 amino acids long. The CDR3 reads CASSPQGIDEQFF. CDR3 DNA sequence: TGTGCCAGCAGCCCTCAGGGTATCGATGAGCAGTTCTTC.

This clone has more than one count but fewer than ten. Other DNA sequences in this sample translate to the same CDR3. V and J are TRBV9 and TRBJ1-1; no clear D gene. Per germline, CDR1 SGDLS and CDR2 YYNGEE. This CDR3 is built from 13 residues. Deletions cut 3 bases from V and 5 bases from J, with 11 bases between. DNA for the CDR3: TGTGCCAGCAGCGAGGGAGGTGGGACTGAAGCTTTCTTT. Translation gives CASSEGGGTEAFF.